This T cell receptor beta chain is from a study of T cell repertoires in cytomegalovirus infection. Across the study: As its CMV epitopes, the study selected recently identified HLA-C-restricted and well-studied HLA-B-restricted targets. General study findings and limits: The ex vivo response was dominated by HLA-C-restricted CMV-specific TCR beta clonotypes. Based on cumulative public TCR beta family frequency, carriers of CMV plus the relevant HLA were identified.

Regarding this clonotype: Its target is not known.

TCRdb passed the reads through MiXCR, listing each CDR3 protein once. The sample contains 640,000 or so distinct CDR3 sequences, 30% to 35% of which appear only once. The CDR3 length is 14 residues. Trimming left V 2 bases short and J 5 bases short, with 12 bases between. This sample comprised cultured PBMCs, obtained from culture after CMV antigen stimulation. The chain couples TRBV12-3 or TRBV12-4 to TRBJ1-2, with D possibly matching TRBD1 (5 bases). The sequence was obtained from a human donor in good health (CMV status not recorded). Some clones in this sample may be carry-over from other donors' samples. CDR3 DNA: TGTGCCAGCAGTTTATCAGGGCCCCAATATGGCTACACCTTC. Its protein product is CASSLSGPQYGYTF.